Below are 19 T cell receptor beta chains sequenced from a single sample in a study of beta chain features in type 1 diabetes. Expressed TCRB transcripts got sequenced, as all isolated RNA was reverse transcribed. Profiled with immunoSEQ multiplex PCR; TCRdb holds only in-frame clones, not every one. This repertoire shows 150,000 to 200,000 clones, 6.5% to 8.5% found once; its top ten account for 0.45% to 0.55%. Study results and caveats: Within each of all four CD4+ subsets, Type 1 diabetes patients had TCRB CDR3s that were moderately but significantly shorter.

These receptors are not linked to any known antigen. The specimen sequenced was central memory CD4+ T cells from blood. Source of these receptors: a woman between 18 and 29 years old with type 1 diabetes.

The chain carries TRBV19 and TRBJ1-5, with 9 bases aligning to TRBD1. There are 15 residues in the CDR3. Per the germline V gene, CDR1 is LNHDA and CDR2 is SQIVND (reference sequence). The J segment lost 3 bases and the V segment lost 6 bases, leaving 6 bases of the junction unmatched. The chain's CDR3 is CASRSTGGHNQPQHF. The DNA of the CDR3 is TGTGCCAGTAGGTCTACAGGGGGCCACAATCAGCCCCAGCATTTT.

The rearrangement joins TRBV5-1 to TRBJ1-1; 9 nucleotides agree with TRBD1. CDR1 and CDR2 (germline): SGHRS, YFSETQ. The CDR3 sequence is 15 residues long. V trimming: 4 bases; J trimming: 6 bases; junction bases outside the gene matches: 10. The CDR3, as DNA: TGCGCCAGCAGCAGGGCGACAGGGGGAGAGGCTGAAGCTTTCTTT. Encoded protein: CASSRATGGEAEAFF.

In DNA form, the CDR3 reads TGTGCCAGCAGCTTGTGGAAGGGGGCGAGGGAGACCCAGTACTTC. Its protein is CASSLWKGARETQYF. The chain links TRBV5-6 to TRBJ2-5; 7 bases fit TRBD1. The CDR3 is 15 amino acids. Losses at the gene ends were 1 base for V and 5 bases for J; bases not matched to a gene: 8. The germline CDR1 and CDR2 sequences are SGHDT and YYEEEE.

Notes on this clone: The same CDR3 is also encoded by other DNA sequences in this sample. This CDR3 is CASSEVAGYNEQFF. For the CDR3, the DNA is TGTGCCAGCAGTGAAGTGGCGGGGTACAATGAGCAGTTCTTC. This chain links TRBV6-1 with TRBJ2-1, with D possibly TRBD2 on 6 matching bases. V lost 1 base and J 4 bases, leaving 8 bases between the germline ends. The CDR3 has 14 amino acids. Germline CDR1 MNHNS, CDR2 SASEGT.

This clone showed up just a few times. For the CDR3, the DNA is TGTGCCAGCAGTTACGGAATCCAAGGAGGCGAGCAGTACTTC. This sequence encodes CASSYGIQGGEQYF. The chain has TRBV6-5 and TRBJ2-7, with D tentatively TRBD2 (5 bases). The CDR3 loop spans 14 amino acids. The V and J ends lost 2 bases and 6 bases respectively, with 14 bases between them. The V gene's germline CDR1 is MNHEY and CDR2 SVGAGI.

The chain links TRBV5-1 to TRBJ2-4; weak D call: TRBD2 (6 bases). This CDR3 spans 14 amino acids. The germline V gene has CDR1 SGHRS and CDR2 YFSETQ. V lost 4 bases to trimming and J lost 7 bases, with 15 bases between them. CDR3 residues: CASSPEGSGNIQYF. The CDR3 coding sequence is TGCGCCAGCAGCCCGGAGGGGAGTGGGAACATTCAGTACTTC.

This clone was counted only a few times. The CDR3 reads CASSEIGGAGGPTGELFF. The CDR3 coding sequence is TGTGCCAGCAGTGAGATTGGGGGTGCGGGAGGCCCGACCGGGGAGCTGTTTTTT. The rearrangement uses TRBV6-1 and TRBJ2-2; TRBD2 agrees at 8 bases. Germline V gene sequence: CDR1 MNHNS, CDR2 SASEGT. Losses at the gene ends were 3 bases for V and 5 bases for J; bases not matched to a gene: 14. This CDR3 region has 18 residues.

This clone was observed a few times. This rearrangement joins TRBV6-1 to TRBJ2-5, with D possibly being TRBD1 (6 bases). Germline CDR1 is MNHNS and CDR2 is SASEGT. The CDR3 contains 14 residues. V lost 7 bases, J lost 2 bases, and 14 bases lay in between. DNA of the CDR3: TGTGCCAGCACCCTCACCGGACAGCAAGAGACCCAGTACTTC. It yields the protein CASTLTGQQETQYF.

The table lists this clone with a few counts. The chain uses TRBV19 and TRBJ1-5, with D maybe TRBD1 (6 bases). CDR1 is LNHDA and CDR2 is SQIVND in the germline V gene (reference sequence). Trimming removed 5 bases from V and 6 bases from J, with 8 bases in between. The CDR3 spans 12 residues. The CDR3 DNA reads TGTGCCAGTAGTCAGGGGCGTCAGCCCCAGCATTTT. Its protein is CASSQGRQPQHF. Variable domain in full (rest from reference TRBV19 and TRBJ1-5): DGGITQSPKYLFRKEGQNVTLSCEQNLNHDAMYWYRQDPGQGLRLIYYSQIVNDFQKGDIAEGYSVSREKKESFPLTVTSAQKNPTAFYLCASSQGRQPQHFGDGTRLSIL.

The table lists this clone with a few counts. This rearrangement joins TRBV7-2 to TRBJ2-1; D remains unclear. V was cut by 2 bases and J by 10 bases, with 12 bases left in between. Germline V gene lookup returns CDR1 SGHTA and CDR2 FQGNSA. The CDR3 is made up of 13 amino acids. DNA of the CDR3: TGTGCCAGCAGCTTATTCTCGGGTACCGAGCAGTTCTTC. This codes for CASSLFSGTEQFF. The whole variable domain, remainder taken from reference TRBV7-2 and TRBJ2-1, is GAGVSQSPSNKVTEKGKDVELRCDPISGHTALYWYRQSLGQGLEFLIYFQGNSAPDKSGLPSDRFSAERTGGSVSTLTIQRTQQEDSAVYLCASSLFSGTEQFFGPGTRLTVL.

This sequence joins TRBV14 and TRBJ1-2; D is ambiguous. The germline V gene encodes CDR1 SGHDN and CDR2 FVKESK. The ends were cut back, 0 bases at V and 8 bases at J, with 10 bases in the middle. The CDR3 extends over 13 amino acids. The CDR3 DNA reads as TGTGCCAGCAGCCAAGATATCGCGTACGGCTACACCTTC. Its protein is CASSQDIAYGYTF. The whole variable domain, filled in from reference TRBV14 and TRBJ1-2, reads EAGVTQFPSHSVIEKGQTVTLRCDPISGHDNLYWYRRVMGKEIKFLLHFVKESKQDESGMPNNRFLAERTGGTYSTLKVQPAELEDSGVYFCASSQDIAYGYTFGSGTRLTVV.

The rearrangement uses TRBV29-1 and TRBJ1-1; 8 nucleotides align to TRBD1. CDR1 and CDR2 (germline): SQVTM, ANQGSEA. Unmatched junction bases numbered 4, after V lost 7 bases and J lost 0 bases. This CDR3 region has 13 residues. The CDR3: CSADRGVNTEAFF. CDR3 DNA sequence: TGCAGCGCTGACAGGGGAGTGAACACTGAAGCTTTCTTT.

This clone has only a few counts. The gene calls are TRBV6-5 and TRBJ2-7; 7 bases align to TRBD1. The germline V gene has CDR1 MNHEY and CDR2 SVGAGI. This CDR3 comprises 14 residues. The trim removed 5 bases at V and 7 bases at J, leaving 11 bases unmatched. DNA of the CDR3: TGTGCCAGCAGTCGGGGACAGCCCCCTGGTGAGCAGTACTTC. Translation gives CASSRGQPPGEQYF.

This clone was seen a handful of times. The chain employs TRBV7-2 and TRBJ1-5, with 8 positions matching TRBD1. Germline V gives CDR1 SGHTA, CDR2 FQGNSA. This CDR3 is 16 amino acids long. Germline trimming cut 5 bases from V and 4 bases from J; bases unmatched to any gene: 10. CDR3 nucleotide sequence: TGTGCCAGCAGCCTAGGACAGGGAAGGGGGAATCAGCCCCAGCATTTT. Translated: CASSLGQGRGNQPQHF.

At least ten counts were recorded for this clone. Distinct nucleotide sequences in the sample also encode this CDR3. V is TRBV9 and J is TRBJ1-1; TRBD1 might be the D (5 bases). V lost 3 bases, J lost 2 bases, and 8 bases lay in between. Germline CDR1 SGDLS, CDR2 YYNGEE. CDR3 length: 13 amino acids. DNA for the CDR3: TGTGCCAGCAGCGCGCAGGGCAACACTGAAGCTTTCTTT. Its protein is CASSAQGNTEAFF.

The gene calls are TRBV2 and TRBJ2-1; possibly TRBD1 for D (6 bases). The length of the CDR3 is 13 residues. With 6 bases removed from V and 5 bases from J, the gap between germline ends came to 11 bases. CDR1 is SNHLY, CDR2 FYNNEI, per germline. CDR3 in amino acids: CASSRYRDNEQFF. CDR3 DNA sequence: TGTGCCAGCAGCCGTTACAGGGACAATGAGCAGTTCTTC.

In this sample, this clone turned up many times. The chain is built from TRBV7-2 and TRBJ2-6, with D unclear. The germline V gene has CDR1 SGHTA and CDR2 FQGNSA. V dropped 5 bases and J dropped 0 bases, with 5 bases sitting between them. CDR3 length: 14 residues. The CDR3 DNA follows: TGTGCCAGCAGCACAGTCTCTGGGGCCAACGTCCTGACTTTC. Encoded protein: CASSTVSGANVLTF.

The rearrangement joins TRBV13 to TRBJ2-7, with 8 bases aligning to TRBD1. This CDR3 contains 13 residues. Germline V gene lookup returns CDR1 PRHDT and CDR2 FYEKMQ (reference sequence). Trimming removed 3 bases from V and 9 bases from J; junction bases left unmatched: 7. Here the CDR3 reads CASSLYAGQAQYF. CDR3 in DNA: TGTGCCAGCAGCTTGTACGCGGGACAGGCGCAGTACTTC.

This clone was seen more than once but under ten times. V and J are TRBV18 and TRBJ2-7, with D tentatively TRBD2 (5 bases). This CDR3 is 13 amino acids long. V was cut by 5 bases and J by 4 bases, with 12 bases left in between. CDR1 and CDR2 (germline): KGHSH, LQKENI. Here the CDR3 DNA reads TGTGCCAGCTCAATCTCAGAGGGTTACGAGCAGTACTTC. It translates to CASSISEGYEQYF.